Reported below is one TCR beta chain. Antigen: not known. The sample is drawn from a study of lymphopenia after photon versus proton radiotherapy. The protocol was immunoSEQ multiplex PCR, while the TCRdb copy is restricted to in-frame clones and leaves out a portion. This table has about 6,100 clones, roughly 92% appearing once. V lost 10 bases, J lost 3 bases, and 16 bases lay in between. The CDR3 consists of 14 residues. The germline V gene has CDR1 SGHTA and CDR2 FQGNSA. Study outcomes and limitations: Oligoclonal CD8+ Temra expansion after nadir drove photon patients' diversity drop. Photon-treated patients lost naive T cells and TCR diversity; proton-treated stayed stable.

The sample in question was peripheral blood, obtained from a patient treated with photon-based radiotherapy. The TCR sequence derives from a man aged 60-69 years with cholangiocarcinoma. J is TRBJ1-5 and V is TRBV7-2; D unclear. CDR3 in amino acids: CANTPRRDNQPQHF. The CDR3 bases are TGTGCCAACACCCCACGACGGGACAATCAGCCCCAGCATTTT.